This T cell receptor beta chain originates from a study of control samples from healthy donors and cancer patients. Sequencing used immunoSEQ multiplex PCR; TCRdb keeps in-frame clones, though not all of them. Of 88,000 or so clones listed, about 94% were seen once; the top ten hold 4.5% to 6%. The specimen was blood. The source is a woman under 30 in good health.

CDR3 loop: CASSSRQGAAYNEQFF. CDR3 bases: TGTGCCAGCAGCTCAAGACAGGGGGCCGCCTACAATGAGCAGTTCTTC. The rearrangement joins TRBV7-3 to TRBJ2-1, with TRBD1 identical over 10 bases. This CDR3 has 16 amino acids. In germline, CDR1 is SGHTA, CDR2 FQGTGA. Trimming cost V 4 bases and J 2 bases; bases outside gene matches: 5.